This T cell receptor beta chain was sequenced in a study of Ad26.COV2.S vaccination and SARS-CoV-2 variants. At the level of the study: Donor got 5x10^10 or 1x10^11 viral particles of Ad26.COV2.S.

Indicated treatment: around 19 received Ad26.COV2.S at low or high dose, single or two shots; 5 received placebo; per-sample allocation not given. Sampling took place 63 days after the first vaccine or placebo injection. As concerns this clone: What it binds is not known.

Study results and limitations: Spike-specific TCR breadth was greater after Ad26.COV2.S than placebo. CD8+ and CD4+ T cells specific for spike reportedly responded with substantial breadth after vaccination.

The CDR3 sequence is 15 residues long. CDR1 is SGDLS and CDR2 is YYNGEE in the germline V gene. The V gene lost 4 bases and the J gene lost 8 bases, with 20 bases spanning the gap. Here immunoSEQ multiplex PCR was the method, and the copy in TCRdb shows in-frame clones only, minus some. The repertoire has 300,000 to 400,000 clones, 85% of them found once; the top ten carry about 2.1%. The sequencing used peripheral blood, collected in a trial of Ad26.COV2.S vaccine versus placebo. This receptor was identified in a person between 18 and 65 years old who received the Ad26.COV2.S COVID-19 vaccine or a placebo. This chain links TRBV9 with TRBJ2-3; weak D call: TRBD2 (6 bases). The CDR3 sequence: CASSPGTLLSGTQYF. The CDR3, as DNA: TGTGCCAGCAGCCCCGGGACTCTGCTTTCGGGTACGCAGTATTTT.